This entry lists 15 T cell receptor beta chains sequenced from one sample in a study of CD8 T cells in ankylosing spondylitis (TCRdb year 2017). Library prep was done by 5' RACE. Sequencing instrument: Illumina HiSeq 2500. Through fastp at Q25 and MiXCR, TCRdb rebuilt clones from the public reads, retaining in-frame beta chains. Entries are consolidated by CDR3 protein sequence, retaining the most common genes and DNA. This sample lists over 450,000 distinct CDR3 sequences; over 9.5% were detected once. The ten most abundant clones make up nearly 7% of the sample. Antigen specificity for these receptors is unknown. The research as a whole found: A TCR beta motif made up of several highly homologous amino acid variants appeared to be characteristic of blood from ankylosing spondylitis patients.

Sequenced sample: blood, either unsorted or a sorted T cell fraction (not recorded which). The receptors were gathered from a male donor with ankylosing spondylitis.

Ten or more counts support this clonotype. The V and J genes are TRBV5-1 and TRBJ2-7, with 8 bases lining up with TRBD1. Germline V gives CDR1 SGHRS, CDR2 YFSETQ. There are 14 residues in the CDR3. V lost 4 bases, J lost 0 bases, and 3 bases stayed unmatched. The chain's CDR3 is CASSTGQGSYEQYF. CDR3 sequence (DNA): TGCGCCAGCAGCACCGGACAGGGCTCCTACGAGCAGTACTTC.

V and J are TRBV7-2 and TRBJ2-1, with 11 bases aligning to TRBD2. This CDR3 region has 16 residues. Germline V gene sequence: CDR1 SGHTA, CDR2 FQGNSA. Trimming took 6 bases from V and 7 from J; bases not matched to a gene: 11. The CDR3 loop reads CASRSIAGGELNEQFF. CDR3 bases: TGTGCCAGCAGGTCCATAGCGGGAGGGGAACTGAATGAGCAGTTCTTC.

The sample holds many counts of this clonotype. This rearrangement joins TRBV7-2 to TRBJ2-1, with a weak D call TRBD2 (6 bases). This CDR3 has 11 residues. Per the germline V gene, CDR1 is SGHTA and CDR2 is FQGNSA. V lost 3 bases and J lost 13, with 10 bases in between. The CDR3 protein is CASSFVAVQFF. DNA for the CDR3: TGTGCCAGCAGCTTTGTAGCGGTACAGTTCTTC.

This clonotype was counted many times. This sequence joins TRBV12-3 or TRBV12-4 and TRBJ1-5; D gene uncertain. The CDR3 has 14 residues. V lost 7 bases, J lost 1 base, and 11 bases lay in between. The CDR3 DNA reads TGTGCCAGCAAATGGGAGCGAAGCAATCAGCCCCAGCATTTT. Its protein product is CASKWERSNQPQHF.

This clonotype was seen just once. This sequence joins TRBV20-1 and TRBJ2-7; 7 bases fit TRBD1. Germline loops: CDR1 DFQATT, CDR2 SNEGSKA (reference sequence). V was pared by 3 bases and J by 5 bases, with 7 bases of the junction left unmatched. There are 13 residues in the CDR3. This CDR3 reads CSARDRIGNEQYV. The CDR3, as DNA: TGCAGTGCTAGGGACAGGATCGGGAACGAGCAGTACGTC.

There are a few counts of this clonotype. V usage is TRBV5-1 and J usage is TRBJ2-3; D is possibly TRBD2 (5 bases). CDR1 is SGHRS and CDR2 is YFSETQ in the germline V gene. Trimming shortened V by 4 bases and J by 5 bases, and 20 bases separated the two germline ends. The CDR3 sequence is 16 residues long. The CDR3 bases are TGCGCCAGCAGCCAGATTACACGCGGGCTGGTAGATACGCAGTATTTT. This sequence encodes CASSQITRGLVDTQYF.

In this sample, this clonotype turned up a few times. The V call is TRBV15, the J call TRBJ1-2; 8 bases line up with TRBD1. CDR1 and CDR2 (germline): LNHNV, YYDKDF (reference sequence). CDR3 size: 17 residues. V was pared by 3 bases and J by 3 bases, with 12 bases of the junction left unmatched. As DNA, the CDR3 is TGTGCCACCAGCAGGGGAATCGACAGGGGCCTAGACTATGGCTACACCTTC. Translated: CATSRGIDRGLDYGYTF.

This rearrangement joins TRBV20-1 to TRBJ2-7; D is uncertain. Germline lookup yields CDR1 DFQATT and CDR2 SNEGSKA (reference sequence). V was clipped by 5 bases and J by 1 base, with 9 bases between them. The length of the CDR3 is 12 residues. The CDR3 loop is CSARPGSYEQYF. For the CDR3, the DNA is TGCAGTGCTCGACCTGGGTCCTACGAGCAGTACTTC.

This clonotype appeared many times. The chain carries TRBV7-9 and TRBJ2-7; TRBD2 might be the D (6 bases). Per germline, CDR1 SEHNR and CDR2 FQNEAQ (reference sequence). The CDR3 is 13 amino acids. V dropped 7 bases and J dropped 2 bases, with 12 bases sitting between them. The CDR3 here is CASKGGEAYEQYF. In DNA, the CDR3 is TGTGCCAGCAAGGGCGGGGAGGCCTACGAGCAGTACTTC.

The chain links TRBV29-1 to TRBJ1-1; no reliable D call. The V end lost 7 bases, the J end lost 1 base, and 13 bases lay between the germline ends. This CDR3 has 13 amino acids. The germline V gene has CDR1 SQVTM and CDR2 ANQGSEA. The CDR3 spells CSGTVQTNTEAFF. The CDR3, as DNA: TGCAGCGGGACCGTCCAAACGAACACTGAAGCTTTCTTT. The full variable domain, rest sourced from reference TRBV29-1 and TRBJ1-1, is SAVISQKPSRDICQRGTSLTIQCQVDSQVTMMFWYRQQPGQSLTLIATANQGSEATYESGFVIDKFPISRPNLTFSTLTVSNMSPEDSSIYLCSGTVQTNTEAFFGQGTRLTVV.

The CDR3: CSARIAGTDTQYF. The CDR3 bases are TGCAGTGCTAGAATAGCGGGCACAGATACGCAGTATTTT. The chain is built from TRBV20-1 and TRBJ2-3; weak D call: TRBD2 (6 bases). This CDR3 has 13 amino acids. V lost 2 bases, J lost 1 base, and 7 bases lay in between. Germline assignment: CDR1 DFQATT and CDR2 SNEGSKA (reference sequence).

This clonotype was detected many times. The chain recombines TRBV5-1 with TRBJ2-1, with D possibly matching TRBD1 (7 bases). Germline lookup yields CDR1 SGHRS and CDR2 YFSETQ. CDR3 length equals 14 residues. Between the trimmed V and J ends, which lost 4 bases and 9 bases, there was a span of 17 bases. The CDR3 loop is CASSTGQRVGEQFF. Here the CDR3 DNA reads TGCGCCAGCAGCACGGGACAGCGGGTCGGTGAGCAGTTCTTC. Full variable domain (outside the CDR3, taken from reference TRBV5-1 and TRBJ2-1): KAGVTQTPRYLIKTRGQQVTLSCSPISGHRSVSWYQQTPGQGLQFLFEYFSETQRNKGNFPGRFSGRQFSNSRSEMNVSTLELGDSALYLCASSTGQRVGEQFFGPGTRLTVL.

The DNA for the CDR3 is TGCAGTGCTCGACTTTATCTAGAGGGCTACACCTTC. Protein sequence: CSARLYLEGYTF. The V call is TRBV20-1, the J call TRBJ1-2; D not resolved. This CDR3 has 12 residues. Trimming stripped 5 bases from V and 8 bases from J, with 15 bases between. Germline CDR1 reads DFQATT; CDR2 reads SNEGSKA (reference sequence).

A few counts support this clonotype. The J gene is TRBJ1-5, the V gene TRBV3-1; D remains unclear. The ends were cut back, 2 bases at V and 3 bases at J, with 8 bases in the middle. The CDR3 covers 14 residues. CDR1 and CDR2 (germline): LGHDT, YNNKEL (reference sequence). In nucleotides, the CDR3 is TGTGCCAGCAGCCAAATGGGATTCAATCAGCCCCAGCATTTT. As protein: CASSQMGFNQPQHF.

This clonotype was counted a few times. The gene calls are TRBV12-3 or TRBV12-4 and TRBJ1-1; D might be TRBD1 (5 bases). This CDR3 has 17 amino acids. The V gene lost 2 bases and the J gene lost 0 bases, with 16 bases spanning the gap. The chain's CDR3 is CASSLSRGRVMNTEAFF. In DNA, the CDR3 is TGTGCCAGCAGTTTATCTCGGGGGAGAGTAATGAACACTGAAGCTTTCTTT.